The 27 T cell receptor beta chains below come from one sample, sequenced in a study of CD8+ T cells in alopecia areata. RNA was extracted and reverse transcribed into cDNA as the sequencing template. This table comes from immunoSEQ multiplex PCR, and its TCRdb copy is limited to in-frame clones, with some not included. The profile shows roughly 250,000 clones, 45% to 70% of them singletons. The sample's treatment: oral pan-JAK inhibitor, 5-10 mg twice daily. The sequenced sample was CD4+ T cells sorted from blood, obtained at roughly week 53, from a patient treated with tofacitinib. The receptors stem from a human donor with alopecia areata.

This clone showed up just a few times. CDR3 coding DNA: TGCGCCAGCAGCTTCGAGGGGCCCCATTCACCCCTCCACTTT. Amino acid sequence: CASSFEGPHSPLHF. The chain joins TRBV5-1 to TRBJ1-6; tentative D call: TRBD1 (5 bases). This CDR3 comprises 14 residues. Germline assignment: CDR1 SGHRS and CDR2 YFSETQ. V was pared by 2 bases and J by 8 bases, with 11 bases between. Complete variable domain (other parts from reference TRBV5-1 and TRBJ1-6): KAGVTQTPRYLIKTRGQQVTLSCSPISGHRSVSWYQQTPGQGLQFLFEYFSETQRNKGNFPGRFSGRQFSNSRSEMNVSTLELGDSALYLCASSFEGPHSPLHFGNGTRLTVT.

This clone was counted a single time. V gene TRBV30 combines with J gene TRBJ1-4, with 10 bases lining up with TRBD1. Germline CDR1 is GTSNPN and CDR2 is SVGIG (reference sequence). The length of the CDR3 is 14 residues. V gave up 4 bases and J gave up 5 bases; unmatched junction bases: 4. DNA for the CDR3: TGTGCCTGGATTACGGGACAGGGGAATGAAAAACTGTTTTTT. It encodes CAWITGQGNEKLFF.

The chain carries TRBV10-3 and TRBJ2-3; D uncertain. The CDR3 runs to 13 residues. Trimming took 6 bases from V and 6 from J, leaving 13 bases between them. Germline-derived CDR1 and CDR2 are ENHRY and SYGVKD. The CDR3 loop is CAIRSPLADTQYF. As DNA, the CDR3 is TGTGCCATCAGGTCCCCCTTGGCGGATACGCAGTATTTT.

The CDR3 bases are TGTGCCAGCAGCGGCCGGGCTACTCGGCCAGCTAATGAAAAACTGTTTTTT. As protein: CASSGRATRPANEKLFF. The rearrangement links TRBV5-6 to TRBJ1-4; D gene uncertain. V lost 4 bases and J lost 3, with 19 bases in between. The CDR3 has 17 residues. In germline, CDR1 is SGHDT, CDR2 YYEEEE.

The V gene is TRBV30, the J gene TRBJ1-4; perhaps TRBD1 as D (6 bases). V lost 5 bases and J 4 bases, leaving 14 bases between the germline ends. CDR1 and CDR2 from the germline V gene are GTSNPN and SVGIG (reference sequence). The CDR3 consists of 14 residues. CDR3 in DNA: TGTGCCTGGCGCGCCACAGGGATTAATGAAAAACTGTTTTTT. Protein: CAWRATGINEKLFF.

The CDR3 region is CASSVRQGNGELFF. For the CDR3, the DNA is TGTGCCAGCAGCGTGAGACAGGGCAACGGGGAGCTGTTTTTT. The chain recombines TRBV9 with TRBJ2-2; 7 positions agree with TRBD1. The CDR3 covers 14 residues. Trimming took 2 bases from V and 7 from J; bases not matched to a gene: 5. Germline CDR1 and CDR2: SGDLS and YYNGEE.

This clone showed up just once. J is TRBJ1-6 and V is TRBV4-2; D gene unclear. The CDR3 is made up of 16 amino acids. Trimming shortened V by 1 base and J by 9 bases, and 16 bases separated the two germline ends. The germline V gene has CDR1 LGHNA and CDR2 YNFKEQ. The CDR3 nucleotides are TGTGCCAGCAGCCAAGGGAAGGAGGAGATTAGTTCACCCCTCCACTTT. Translation gives CASSQGKEEISSPLHF.

The chain carries TRBV29-1 and TRBJ2-5; weak D call: TRBD2 (5 bases). CDR3 size: 11 residues. V gave up 4 bases and J gave up 4 bases, with 7 bases separating them. Germline loops: CDR1 SQVTM, CDR2 ANQGSEA. The CDR3 is CSVGSGETQYF. The CDR3, as DNA: TGCAGCGTTGGCAGCGGAGAGACCCAGTACTTC.

V is TRBV6-6 and J is TRBJ2-7, with a weak D call TRBD1 (5 bases). The V and J ends lost 4 bases and 7 bases respectively, with 8 bases between them. CDR3 length: 11 amino acids. In germline, CDR1 is MNHNY, CDR2 SVGAGI (reference sequence). CDR3 protein: CASSSGWEQYF. CDR3 coding DNA: TGTGCCAGCAGTTCAGGGTGGGAGCAGTACTTC.

The rearrangement uses TRBV5-4 and TRBJ2-4; TRBD1 aligns across 8 bases. From germline, CDR1 is SGHNT and CDR2 YYREEE (reference sequence). Trimming at V came to 3 bases and at J to 6 bases, leaving 5 bases not matched to a gene. The CDR3 sequence is 14 residues long. The CDR3: CASSSDRGRNIQYF. In nucleotides, the CDR3 is TGTGCCAGCAGCTCCGACAGGGGCAGAAACATTCAGTACTTC.

The chain joins TRBV27 to TRBJ1-1; TRBD1 might be the D (5 bases). Looked up from germline, CDR1 is MNHEY and CDR2 is SMNVEV (reference sequence). The CDR3 covers 15 residues. Trimming stripped 2 bases from V and 0 bases from J, with 10 bases between. This CDR3 reads CASSLGDGLNTEAFF. CDR3 DNA: TGTGCCAGCAGTTTAGGGGACGGATTGAACACTGAAGCTTTCTTT.

The chain combines TRBV9 with TRBJ2-5, with D tentatively TRBD2 (6 bases). The CDR3 has 14 amino acids. Germline values: CDR1 SGDLS, CDR2 YYNGEE. The germline V and J ends were trimmed by 4 bases and 1 base, with 11 bases remaining between them. The CDR3 region is CASSMDYGQETQYF. CDR3 coding DNA: TGTGCCAGCAGCATGGACTACGGCCAAGAGACCCAGTACTTC.

The rearrangement links TRBV9 to TRBJ2-1; 7 bases are shared with TRBD1. Germline V gene sequence: CDR1 SGDLS, CDR2 YYNGEE. The CDR3 has 14 residues. V lost 4 bases and J lost 3; bases outside the gene matches: 4. CDR3 sequence: CASSFDRVYNEQFF. The CDR3 DNA follows: TGTGCCAGCAGCTTCGACAGGGTCTACAATGAGCAGTTCTTC.

J is TRBJ2-1 and V is TRBV30; 12 bases match TRBD2. Germline V gives CDR1 GTSNPN, CDR2 SVGIG (reference sequence). J gave up 4 bases and V 8 bases, and 6 bases lay outside the gene matches. CDR3 length: 14 residues. The DNA of the CDR3 is TGTGCCCGCAGACTAGCGGGGGAATACAATGAGCAGTTCTTC. It translates to CARRLAGEYNEQFF.

The chain links TRBV10-3 to TRBJ1-1; 7 bases are a match to TRBD1. The CDR3 has 12 residues. The V gene's germline CDR1 is ENHRY and CDR2 SYGVKD. The junction had 4 bases not matched to a gene; V was cut back by 9 bases and J by 3 bases. The CDR3 coding sequence is TGTGCCATTAGACAGGGTGACACTGAAGCTTTCTTT. Translation: CAIRQGDTEAFF.

The V and J genes are TRBV9 and TRBJ2-5, with 8 bases that match TRBD2. J gave up 4 bases and V 5 bases, and 13 bases lay outside the gene matches. Germline V lookup: CDR1 SGDLS, CDR2 YYNGEE. This CDR3 is built from 16 residues. The CDR3 spells CASSASGTSRGETQYF. The CDR3 nucleotides are TGTGCCAGCAGTGCCTCCGGGACTAGTCGGGGAGAGACCCAGTACTTC.

The gene calls are TRBV12-5 and TRBJ1-5, with D possibly matching TRBD1 (5 bases). Germline values: CDR1 LGHNT, CDR2 FRNRAP. Between the trimmed V and J ends, which lost 1 base and 11 bases, there was a span of 9 bases. This CDR3 contains 12 residues. The CDR3: CASGLEGLAQHF. Written as DNA, the CDR3 is TGTGCTAGTGGTTTGGAGGGGTTAGCCCAGCATTTT. The full variable domain, with the rest looked up from reference TRBV12-5 and TRBJ1-5, is DARVTQTPRHKVTEMGQEVTMRCQPILGHNTVFWYRQTMMQGLELLAYFRNRAPLDDSGMPKDRFSAEMPDATLATLKIQPSEPRDSAVYFCASGLEGLAQHFGDGTRLSIL.

The genes are TRBV6-5 and TRBJ1-5; D call uncertain. The V end lost 6 bases, the J end lost 1 base, and 13 bases lay between the germline ends. This CDR3 region has 15 residues. Germline assignment: CDR1 MNHEY and CDR2 SVGAGI. The chain's CDR3 is CASRVGLWSNQPQHF. The DNA of the CDR3 is TGTGCCAGCAGGGTCGGACTGTGGAGCAATCAGCCCCAGCATTTT.

The chain has TRBV9 and TRBJ2-3, with D uncertain. Germline assignment: CDR1 SGDLS and CDR2 YYNGEE. The CDR3 is 13 amino acids. The V gene lost 4 bases and the J gene lost 1 base, with 7 bases spanning the gap. The CDR3 is CASSRRGTDTQYF. The DNA of the CDR3 is TGTGCCAGCAGCAGACGGGGCACAGATACGCAGTATTTT.

This chain uses TRBV30 with TRBJ1-4, with 9 bases aligning to TRBD1. Germline CDR1 GTSNPN, CDR2 SVGIG (reference sequence). The CDR3 runs to 15 residues. The ends lost 0 bases at V and 5 bases at J; junction bases unmatched: 4. The CDR3 is CAWSVWTGENEKLFF. In nucleotides, the CDR3 is TGTGCCTGGAGTGTCTGGACAGGGGAAAATGAAAAACTGTTTTTT.

This clone has a handful of counts. The V call is TRBV19, the J call TRBJ2-3; TRBD2 agrees at 7 bases. This CDR3 spans 15 amino acids. With 8 bases clipped from V and 0 bases from J, the junction kept 8 bases outside the gene matches. CDR1 and CDR2 from the germline V gene are LNHDA and SQIVND (reference sequence). CDR3 coding DNA: TGTGCCAGTGGGGACCCGCGGGGGAGCACAGATACGCAGTATTTT. Translating gives CASGDPRGSTDTQYF.

This clone was found many times. The chain employs TRBV6-1 and TRBJ2-2, with D uncertain. With 7 bases removed from V and 0 bases from J, the gap between germline ends came to 9 bases. The CDR3 covers 14 residues. The germline V gene encodes CDR1 MNHNS and CDR2 SASEGT. In DNA form, the CDR3 reads TGTGCCAGCATAGTAGGGACGAACACCGGGGAGCTGTTTTTT. Its protein product is CASIVGTNTGELFF.

The chain recombines TRBV30 with TRBJ1-5; D is unresolved. CDR1 and CDR2 (germline): GTSNPN, SVGIG (reference sequence). Deletions cut 4 bases from V and 6 bases from J, with 13 bases between. This CDR3 contains 13 residues. CDR3 sequence: CAWTFGGGQPQHF. The CDR3 DNA sequence: TGTGCCTGGACCTTCGGCGGCGGTCAGCCCCAGCATTTT. Looking up the rest from reference TRBV30 and TRBJ1-5 gives the full variable domain: SQTIHQWPATLVQPVGSPLSLECTVEGTSNPNLYWYRQAAGRGLQLLFYSVGIGQISSEVPQNLSASRPQDRQFILSSKKLLLSDSGFYLCAWTFGGGQPQHFGDGTRLSIL.

The chain recombines TRBV5-1 with TRBJ1-1, with D possibly matching TRBD1 (6 bases). The CDR3 covers 15 residues. Germline V gives CDR1 SGHRS, CDR2 YFSETQ. V dropped 0 bases and J dropped 1 base, with 10 bases sitting between them. For the CDR3, the DNA is TGCGCCAGCAGCTTGGCCGGACAGCCGAACACTGAAGCTTTCTTT. It codes for CASSLAGQPNTEAFF.

On this clone: This sample includes further DNA sequences coding for the same CDR3. The chain is built from TRBV30 and TRBJ2-7; 9 bases align to TRBD1. The CDR3 is made up of 13 amino acids. V dropped 5 bases and J dropped 0; count of bases not matched to a gene: 2. Germline V lookup: CDR1 GTSNPN, CDR2 SVGIG (reference sequence). The CDR3 sequence: CAWDRGSSYEQYF. The CDR3 DNA is TGTGCCTGGGACAGGGGGAGCTCCTACGAGCAGTACTTC. Full variable domain (rest looked up from reference TRBV30 and TRBJ2-7): SQTIHQWPATLVQPVGSPLSLECTVEGTSNPNLYWYRQAAGRGLQLLFYSVGIGQISSEVPQNLSASRPQDRQFILSSKKLLLSDSGFYLCAWDRGSSYEQYFGPGTRLTVT.

The V call is TRBV29-1, the J call TRBJ1-2; D may be TRBD1 (6 bases). Trimming removed 5 bases at V and 1 base at J, with 26 bases between. Germline V gene data show CDR1 as SQVTM and CDR2 as ANQGSEA. The CDR3 is made up of 18 amino acids. The CDR3: CSVLGRGGEGRLNYGYTF. DNA for the CDR3: TGCAGCGTTTTGGGGAGGGGGGGAGAGGGCCGTCTTAACTATGGCTACACCTTC.

V usage is TRBV27 and J usage is TRBJ2-1, with D perhaps assigned TRBD1 or TRBD2 (5 bases each). V was trimmed by 2 bases and J by 11 bases, leaving 10 bases between them. CDR3 length: 12 amino acids. The germline gives CDR1 MNHEY, CDR2 SMNVEV (reference sequence). This CDR3 is CASSLPGRQQFF. The CDR3 DNA reads as TGTGCCAGCAGTTTACCGGGACGGCAGCAGTTCTTC.